The present T cell receptor (beta chain) was sequenced within a study of regulatory T cells in long-lasting Graves disease. Study-wide background: Antithyroid drugs had been taken by newly diagnosed Graves' patients for under 3 months.

This clonotype appeared a few times. The CDR3 is made up of 13 amino acids. CDR1 and CDR2 from the germline V gene are SGHNT and YENEEA. The V segment lost 3 bases and the J segment 9 bases; nucleotides outside the gene matches: 4. Described time point: newly diagnosed GD, antithyroid drugs for less than 3 months. RNA from PBMCs was the source of the TCR library. To make TCR beta libraries, researchers used iRepertoire HTBI primers and Arm-PCR of CDR3 regions. TCRdb re-analysed the multiplex PCR reads in MiXCR, keeping a single row per CDR3 protein. Of 350,000 to 550,000 distinct CDR3 sequences listed, less than 15% are singletons. This same sample was also part of a study on T cells in Graves' hyperthyroidism and ophthalmopathy. That report notes: For Graves' hyperthyroidism to be stable, ophthalmopathy could not progress within 18 months.

The sample here was peripheral blood mononuclear cells (PBMCs), taken at new diagnosis, from a patient treated with antithyroid drugs. The sequence came from a woman aged 45 to 65 with Graves disease. The chain recombines TRBV11-3 with TRBJ1-1; 10 bases fit TRBD1. CDR3: CASSFGTGAKAFF. CDR3 bases: TGTGCCAGCAGCTTCGGGACAGGGGCAAAAGCTTTCTTT.